The source of this T cell receptor (beta chain) is a study of human T cells and chemical hapten exposure (dated by TCRdb to the early 2020s). Context from the whole study: For sensitization, 2% DPC in acetone was applied to a roughly 2 cm by roughly 2 cm area of upper inner arm skin. The study tracked peripheral blood TCR repertoire changes in vivo during primary and secondary sensitization to the hapten diphenylcyclopropenone (DPC) in alopecia patients. Patch tests used Finn chambers with 0.01% DPC on the upper back, scored after 6 days by International Contact Dermatitis Research Group standards. Libraries were combined into a pool for sequencing, and differences in TCR yield between samples came mainly from small differences in library volumes within the pool. About 30 alopecia patients provided blood for TCR sequencing at one to four time points (pre-sensitization, 2, 6 and 24 weeks). The patient cohort, mostly female, included alopecia areata with under or over 50% scalp involvement, alopecia totalis and alopecia universalis. Throughout the roughly 24-week study period, patients were also given weekly therapeutic DPC doses on the scalp. Blood samples were taken from patients before sensitization (week 0) and at 2, 6 and about 24 weeks after DPC sensitization. Study-wide conclusions, independent of this receptor: All patients had alopecia, a presumed autoimmune disease, so their immune response might differ from that of healthy individuals. Patch test score correlated positively with the number of PT1 expanded TCRs, reaching significance at thresholds 8, 16 and 32 but not at 4. Expanded TCRs formed significantly more large CDR3 similarity clusters than pre-sensitization or healthy control sets, consistent with antigen-driven responses. DPC sensitization did not change the number of TCRs with a frequency above 1 in 1000, and there was no evidence of changes in global repertoire structure. Repeated subsampling changed both the strength of the expansion versus patch-test correlation and the threshold at which that correlation became significant.

Receptor amplification or capture employed RACE. The listed sequencing device is NextSeq 500. During library preparation, unique molecular identifiers were attached to individual cDNA molecules so that TCRs could be counted quantitatively and reproducibly. Both TCR alpha and TCR beta chains were sequenced from each blood RNA sample. Regarding the original processing steps: Samples had a median of approximately 93,000 TCRs, with a range from about 20,000 to 690,600. The Decombinator software suite was used to annotate V, J and CDR3 in the TCR reads. To make PS versus PT1 abundance plots, every sample was subsampled to the same number of TCRs (28,000). Expanded TCRs were defined as absent before sensitization and observed at least eight times at the 2-week time point. TCRdb reprocessing: public reads trimmed at Q25 with fastp, clones called with MiXCR, in-frame beta chains kept. Rows with one shared CDR3 protein collapse into an entry with the most common genes and DNA. These V and J calls rely on TCRdb rather than the paper's analysis. The sample profile shows more than 75,000 distinct CDR3 sequences; roughly 10% of them were found once. 2% to 2.5% of the sample goes to the ten largest clones.

The CDR3 covers 11 residues, taking in both the cysteine and the phenylalanine. The only DNA kept is the CDR3, 33 bases in frame from the first base. The germline V gene encodes CDR1 DFQATT and CDR2 SNEGSKA (reference sequence). The time point label of this sample denotes: patch test 2, 6 weeks after DPC sensitization. The treatment or condition label on this specimen signifies: therapeutic diphenylcyclopropenone sensitization with weekly scalp DPC. At every patch-test visit, the blood draw took place before the patch test was put on. Patients were eligible if aged 18 to 70, diagnosed with alopecia and judged suitable for DPC therapy, and pregnant patients were excluded. Total RNA was isolated from unfractionated whole blood collected in Tempus Blood RNA tubes. In the case of this clonotype: There is no known antigen for this receptor. It may be a read error: a sequence one base away is much more abundant.

This sample comprised whole blood, obtained in connection with sensitization to the hapten diphenylcyclopropenone (DPC). The clonotype was recovered from a woman aged 30 to 39 with alopecia areata. Some clones in this sample may be carry-over from other donors' samples. This sequence uses TRBV20-1 and TRBJ2-3; the D gene lacks a confident call. The DNA reads TGCAGTGCTAGAGCCACAGATACGCTGTATTTT. This sequence encodes CSARATDTLYF.